One and the same sample provided the 14 T cell receptor beta chains below, sequenced in a study of shared clonotypes between healthy human individuals. Profiling relied on immunoSEQ multiplex PCR, and the TCRdb table lists in-frame clones only, not all of them. The repertoire holds around 700,000 clones, about two thirds seen once, with 1.8% in the top ten. Sequencing was performed on memory CD4+ T cells sorted from blood. Subset indicated: CD45RA-negative fraction. The receptors derive from a woman in her 30s in good health.

The chain employs TRBV9 and TRBJ2-7, with a weak D call TRBD2 (6 bases). CDR1 and CDR2 (germline): SGDLS, YYNGEE. The CDR3 extends over 13 amino acids. The V end was cut by 3 bases, the J end by 5 bases, with 12 bases between. CDR3 sequence (DNA): TGTGCCAGCAGCGCGAGGGACTTCAACGAGCAGTACTTC. Translated: CASSARDFNEQYF. The full variable domain, rest sourced from reference TRBV9 and TRBJ2-7, is DSGVTQTPKHLITATGQRVTLRCSPRSGDLSVYWYQQSLDQGLQFLIQYYNGEERAKGNILERFSAQQFPDLHSELNLSSLELGDSALYFCASSARDFNEQYFGPGTRLTVT.

The V gene is TRBV27, the J gene TRBJ1-4; D not certain. Per germline, CDR1 MNHEY and CDR2 SMNVEV (reference sequence). Trimming left V 2 bases short and J 8 bases short, with 15 bases between. The CDR3 loop spans 15 amino acids. The CDR3 reads CASSLLSRRTEKLFF. The CDR3 coding sequence is TGTGCCAGCAGTTTACTCAGTCGTCGGACGGAAAAACTGTTTTTT.

The chain couples TRBV5-6 to TRBJ2-3, with D possibly matching TRBD1 (5 bases). The CDR3 length is 13 residues. The germline V gene has CDR1 SGHDT and CDR2 YYEEEE. V was pared by 3 bases and J by 8 bases, with 13 bases between. The CDR3, as DNA: TGTGCCAGCAGCTGGCTCGGCCAGGGTACGCAGTATTTT. It codes for CASSWLGQGTQYF.

The rearrangement joins TRBV30 to TRBJ2-7, with 10 bases aligning to TRBD2. Germline V gives CDR1 GTSNPN, CDR2 SVGIG (reference sequence). The V segment lost 2 bases and the J segment 6 bases; nucleotides outside the gene matches: 10. The CDR3 extends over 15 amino acids. The CDR3 sequence: CAWSKSLAGDGEQYF. The CDR3, as DNA: TGTGCCTGGAGTAAAAGTCTAGCGGGAGATGGCGAGCAGTACTTC.

The V gene is TRBV7-6, the J gene TRBJ1-4; D gene uncertain. Germline V lookup: CDR1 SGHVS, CDR2 FNYEAQ. This CDR3 region has 13 residues. V was cut by 1 base and J by 4 bases, with 4 bases left in between. CDR3 bases: TGTGCCAGCAGCTTAGATCTTAATGAAAAACTGTTTTTT. Translation: CASSLDLNEKLFF.

There are a few counts of this clone. DNA for the CDR3: TGTGCCAGCAGTTTTGAACAGAAGATTGAAAAACTGTTTTTT. It codes for CASSFEQKIEKLFF. The V gene is TRBV28, the J gene TRBJ1-4, with D unresolved. The CDR3 length is 14 residues. The V end was cut by 3 bases, the J end by 7 bases, with 12 bases between. Germline V gene sequence: CDR1 MDHEN, CDR2 SYDVKM.

The CDR3 protein is CSVEEYSGGEQYF. CDR3 sequence (DNA): TGCAGCGTTGAGGAGTACTCGGGGGGGGAGCAGTACTTC. V and J are TRBV29-1 and TRBJ2-7; 8 positions agree with TRBD2. CDR1 SQVTM and CDR2 ANQGSEA come from the germline V gene. V lost 3 bases and J lost 7; bases outside the gene matches: 8. This CDR3 has 13 amino acids.

The V and J genes are TRBV2 and TRBJ1-1; 10 bases fit TRBD1. Trimming removed 8 bases from V and 1 base from J; junction bases left unmatched: 7. Per the germline V gene, CDR1 is SNHLY and CDR2 is FYNNEI. CDR3 length equals 15 residues. The DNA of the CDR3 is TGTGCCAGCGGGACAGGGGTGATGGAGAACACTGAAGCTTTCTTT. This gives the protein CASGTGVMENTEAFF.

The table lists this clone with many counts. J is TRBJ2-1 and V is TRBV6-5; 10 bases fit TRBD2. The length of the CDR3 is 14 residues. With 5 bases clipped from V and 5 bases from J, the junction kept 3 bases outside the gene matches. Germline values: CDR1 MNHEY, CDR2 SVGAGI. CDR3 DNA sequence: TGTGCCAGCAGTCTAGCGGGAGAAAACAATGAGCAGTTCTTC. It is translated as CASSLAGENNEQFF.

This chain joins TRBV21-1 and TRBJ2-3; the DNA was not used to check the table's D call, TRBD2. TRBV21-1 is noted as a pseudogene. This CDR3 spans 16 amino acids. This CDR3 reads CASSKVSSGGTDTQYF. The CDR3 nucleotides read TGTGCCAGCAGCAAAGTGAGTAGCGGGGGCACAGATACGCAGTATTTT.

The rearrangement joins TRBV7-2 to TRBJ1-1, with D possibly matching TRBD1 (5 bases). Trimming cost V 5 bases and J 1 base, with 14 bases left between them. CDR3 size: 15 residues. Looked up from germline, CDR1 is SGHTA and CDR2 is FQGNSA. The CDR3 sequence is CASSPSWTQNTEAFF. CDR3 DNA sequence: TGTGCCAGCAGCCCCTCCTGGACACAGAACACTGAAGCTTTCTTT.

V and J are TRBV28 and TRBJ1-2, with D unresolved. CDR1 and CDR2 from the germline V gene are MDHEN and SYDVKM. The CDR3 has 13 residues. V lost 5 bases and J 8 bases, leaving 15 bases between the germline ends. The CDR3 nucleotides are TGTGCCAGCAGTCCGCAGATGATAGGGGGCTACACCTTC. Translating gives CASSPQMIGGYTF.

The chain combines TRBV19 with TRBJ2-7, with 11 bases aligning to TRBD2. The CDR3 is made up of 15 amino acids. Germline-derived CDR1 and CDR2 are LNHDA and SQIVND (reference sequence). J was trimmed by 4 bases and V by 5 bases; bases with no gene match: 7. The CDR3 region has the DNA TGTGCCAGTAGTGAGACTAGCGGGAAAATATACGAGCAGTACTTC. Protein product: CASSETSGKIYEQYF.

CDR3 residues: CASNPQGSYEQYF. The CDR3 DNA reads TGTGCCAGCAACCCGCAGGGTTCCTACGAGCAGTACTTC. The rearrangement joins TRBV28 to TRBJ2-7, with D tentatively TRBD1 (5 bases). This CDR3 is built from 13 residues. Trimming cost V 7 bases and J 1 base, with 11 bases left between them. The V gene's germline CDR1 is MDHEN and CDR2 SYDVKM.